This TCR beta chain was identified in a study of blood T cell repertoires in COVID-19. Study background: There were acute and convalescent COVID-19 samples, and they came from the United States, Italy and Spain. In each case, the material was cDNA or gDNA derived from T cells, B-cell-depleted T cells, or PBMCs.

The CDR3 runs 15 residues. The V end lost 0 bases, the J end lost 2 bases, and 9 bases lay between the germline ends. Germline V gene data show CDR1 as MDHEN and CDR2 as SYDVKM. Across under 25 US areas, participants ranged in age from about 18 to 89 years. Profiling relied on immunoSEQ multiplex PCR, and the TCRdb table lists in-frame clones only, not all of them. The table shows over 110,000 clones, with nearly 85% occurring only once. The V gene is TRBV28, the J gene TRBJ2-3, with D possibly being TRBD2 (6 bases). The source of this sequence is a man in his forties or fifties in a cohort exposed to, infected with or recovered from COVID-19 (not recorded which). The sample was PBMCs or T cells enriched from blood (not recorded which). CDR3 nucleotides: TGTGCCAGCAGTTTATGGGCGGGGACCACAGATACGCAGTATTTT. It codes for CASSLWAGTTDTQYF.